This T cell receptor beta chain was sequenced for a study of blood T cell repertoires in COVID-19. V trimming: 4 bases; J trimming: 5 bases; junction bases outside the gene matches: 7. The germline V gene encodes CDR1 SGHNT and CDR2 YENEEA. There are 14 residues in the CDR3. Method: immunoSEQ multiplex PCR; TCRdb's copy keeps in-frame clones and lacks some. The repertoire includes fewer than 450,000 clones, approximately 88% of them detected once, and roughly 2% sits in the top ten. Membership in each cohort depended on participant-reported clinical history. V gene TRBV11-3 combines with J gene TRBJ2-7; 8 nucleotides match TRBD1. The sequenced sample consisted of PBMCs or T cells enriched from blood (not recorded which). This sequence was found in a woman aged 40 to 55 with acute COVID-19. The CDR3 bases are TGTGCCAGCAGCTATCGAACAGGGGGAGACGAGCAGTACTTC. Its translation is CASSYRTGGDEQYF.